This T cell receptor beta chain was profiled in a study of blood T cell repertoires in COVID-19. Data came from immunoSEQ multiplex PCR; TCRdb stores just in-frame clones and leaves some out. The repertoire holds around 400,000 clones, roughly 88% seen once, with roughly 1.4% in the top ten. The CDR3 is made up of 13 amino acids. Germline V lookup: CDR1 LNHDA, CDR2 SQIVND (reference sequence). Trimming took off 3 bases at V and 3 bases at J, with 9 bases between the two ends. About this clone: The same CDR3 can be traced to other DNA sequences in this sample.

The chain joins TRBV19 to TRBJ2-7; D is undetermined. Sequenced sample: PBMCs or T cells enriched from blood (not recorded which). The receptor comes from a woman under 30 who had been exposed to COVID-19. CDR3: CASSINRDYEQYF. The CDR3 DNA reads as TGTGCCAGTAGTATCAACAGAGACTACGAGCAGTACTTC.